Detailed here is one T cell receptor (beta chain). Unmatched junction bases numbered 9, after V lost 4 bases and J lost 7 bases. The V gene's germline CDR1 is MGHRA and CDR2 YSYEKL. This CDR3 comprises 15 residues. This sample was included in a study of a mutant IDH1 vaccine in newly diagnosed glioma. Method: immunoSEQ multiplex PCR; TCRdb's copy keeps in-frame clones and lacks some. This repertoire shows tens of thousands of clones, 83% found once; its top ten account for 7% to 9%. As for time point: baseline, week 1 (first vaccination visit). Treatment denoted: pre-vaccination baseline after standard-of-care therapy.

The rearrangement joins TRBV4-1 to TRBJ2-1; 8 nucleotides align to TRBD2. The source was PBMCs, collected from a glioma patient treated with radiotherapy, temozolomide or both. This clonotype originated in a woman between 50 and 59 years old with glioma. The CDR3 reads CASSPGGAGLNEQFF. DNA for the CDR3: TGCGCCAGCAGCCCCGGGGGGGCAGGGTTGAATGAGCAGTTCTTC.